The source of this T cell receptor beta chain is a study of blood T cell repertoires in COVID-19. Study context: Both acute and convalescent COVID-19 samples were obtained from the United States, Italy and Spain. T cells, B-cell-depleted T cells, or PBMCs provided the cDNA or gDNA that served as material.

V was pared by 4 bases and J by 2 bases, with 35 bases between. This CDR3 comprises 22 residues. The germline CDR1 and CDR2 sequences are SSHAT and FNYEAQ (reference sequence). Data came from immunoSEQ multiplex PCR; TCRdb stores just in-frame clones and leaves some out. The sample holds some 130,000 clones, roughly 69% seen once. The TCR sequence derives from a woman aged 65 to 85 with acute or convalescent COVID-19. The source material was peripheral blood. J is TRBJ1-1 and V is TRBV7-7; D is undetermined. Written as DNA, the CDR3 is TGTGCCAGCAGCTATAGCCTGGTGGACTACCTACACAGAGGAAAGGGTAACACTGAAGCTTTCTTT. Its translation: CASSYSLVDYLHRGKGNTEAFF.